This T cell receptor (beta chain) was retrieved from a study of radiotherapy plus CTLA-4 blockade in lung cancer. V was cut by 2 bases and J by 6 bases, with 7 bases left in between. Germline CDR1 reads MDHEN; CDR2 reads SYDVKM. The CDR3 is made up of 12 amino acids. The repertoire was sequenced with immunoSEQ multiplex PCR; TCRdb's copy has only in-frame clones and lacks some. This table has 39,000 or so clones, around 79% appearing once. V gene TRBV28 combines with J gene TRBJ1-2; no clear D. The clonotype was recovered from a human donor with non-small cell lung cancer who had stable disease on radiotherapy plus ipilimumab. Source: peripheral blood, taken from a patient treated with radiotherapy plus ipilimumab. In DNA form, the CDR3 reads TGTGCCAGCAGTTTAGTCGAGGATGGCTACACCTTC. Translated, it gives CASSLVEDGYTF.